A single TCR beta chain is shown here with its context. Its antigen remains unidentified. PCR employed 60 Vbeta and 13 Jbeta primers. Data came from immunoSEQ multiplex PCR; TCRdb stores just in-frame clones and leaves some out. The sample holds about 170,000 clones, 65% to 85% seen once. Germline V lookup: CDR1 SGHVS, CDR2 FQNEAQ. The CDR3 is 16 residues long. V shed 5 bases and J 0 bases; nucleotides not matched to a gene: 6. This sample was taken from a study of cytomegalovirus exposure and HLA in healthy donors. Whole-study results and caveats: The study reported that TCR beta sequences accurately predicted HLA-A and HLA-B alleles in most subjects.

The receptor was isolated from a male donor in good health and CMV-seronegative. The sequenced sample was PBMCs. V usage is TRBV7-8 and J usage is TRBJ2-2; 7 nucleotides line up with TRBD1. This chain's CDR3 is CASSQGTAANTGELFF. DNA for the CDR3: TGTGCCAGCAGCCAAGGGACAGCCGCGAACACCGGGGAGCTGTTTTTT.